One and the same sample provided the 2 T cell receptor beta chains below, sequenced in a study of cytomegalovirus exposure and HLA in healthy donors. PCR primers comprised 60 Vbeta and 13 Jbeta primers. Assay used: immunoSEQ multiplex PCR; TCRdb lists only in-frame clones, some missing. The table has 150,000 or so clones, roughly 80% seen once. The sequenced material came from PBMCs. These receptor sequences come from a woman in her thirties or forties in good health and CMV-seronegative.

This clone was detected only a few times. This rearrangement joins TRBV27 to TRBJ2-1; 8 nucleotides agree with TRBD2. In germline, CDR1 is MNHEY, CDR2 SMNVEV (reference sequence). The CDR3 is 15 amino acids. Trimming at V came to 3 bases and at J to 1 base, leaving 2 bases not matched to a gene. CDR3: CASSFQRGSYNEQFF. The CDR3 coding sequence is TGTGCCAGCAGTTTTCAGCGGGGGTCCTACAATGAGCAGTTCTTC.

This clone occurred once. This chain uses TRBV5-1 with TRBJ1-5; D gene uncertain. CDR3 length equals 15 residues. Trimming left V 4 bases short and J 0 bases short, with 11 bases between. Germline loops: CDR1 SGHRS, CDR2 YFSETQ. CDR3 coding DNA: TGCGCCAGCAGCCCGGAAGAGGGTAGCAATCAGCCCCAGCATTTT. The encoded protein is CASSPEEGSNQPQHF.